This is a list of T cell receptor beta chains from one sample in a study of blood T cell repertoires in COVID-19. Clones were sequenced by immunoSEQ multiplex PCR, and TCRdb holds only the in-frame ones, with some missing. The sample has under 300,000 clones, approximately 90% seen once. Source material: peripheral blood. These receptors were collected from a woman in her forties who had recovered from COVID-19. Both conserved end residues are trimmed from each CDR3. Fields, in order: J gene, V gene, CDR3 length, CDR3 protein.

TRBJ1-1 TRBV28 10 ASRTGGTEAF
TRBJ1-2 TRBV25-1 11 ASRGDRGGGYT
TRBJ1-5 TRBV20-1 9 SASEGGPQH
TRBJ1-1 TRBV6-5 11 ATTPEARTEAF
TRBJ2-3 TRBV19 10 ASSMGGVGRY
TRBJ2-2 TRBV7-3 13 ASSLRPANTGELF
TRBJ2-3 TRBV7-9 13 ASSLGRGRTDTQY
TRBJ2-1 TRBV11-2 12 ASSPSGRHNEQF
TRBJ1-5 TRBV2 11 ASRAGLYQPQH
TRBJ1-3 TRBV7-2 14 ASSPWGRQGVDTIY
TRBJ1-1 TRBV18 12 ASSRVGQNTEAF
TRBJ2-7 TRBV18 13 ASSPRRQGSDEQY
TRBJ2-5 TRBV7-7 13 ASSSTEPGGETQY
TRBJ1-5 TRBV10-2 17 ASSESTREMTGPNQPQH
TRBJ2-1 TRBV6-2/TRBV6-3 14 ASSNSGTGARNEQF
TRBJ2-1 TRBV5-3 13 ARSPLGGTYNEQF